The 5 T cell receptor beta chains reported below all come from one sample, sequenced in a study of beta chain features in type 1 diabetes. General study points: Shortening of TCRB CDR3s, moderate but significant, appeared in all four CD4+ subsets of Type 1 diabetes patients.

Their target antigens are unknown. As every portion of the isolated RNA was reverse transcribed, the sequencing read expressed TCRB transcripts. Method: immunoSEQ multiplex PCR; TCRdb's copy keeps in-frame clones and lacks some. The table includes some 160,000 clones, 7% to 9.5% detected once. The sequenced sample was central memory CD4+ T cells from blood. These TCRs come from a woman in her thirties with type 1 diabetes.

This chain joins TRBV29-1 and TRBJ1-1; D gene ambiguous. The CDR3 extends over 14 amino acids. Looked up from germline, CDR1 is SQVTM and CDR2 is ANQGSEA. V was pared by 4 bases and J by 0 bases, with 12 bases between. The CDR3 bases are TGCAGCGTTGGGAAGGAGCCGTTGAACACTGAAGCTTTCTTT. Translating it yields CSVGKEPLNTEAFF.

The V call is TRBV9, the J call TRBJ2-3, with 9 bases matching TRBD1. The CDR3 contains 14 residues. The germline V gene encodes CDR1 SGDLS and CDR2 YYNGEE. The J segment lost 4 bases and the V segment lost 3 bases, leaving 3 bases of the junction unmatched. The CDR3 loop reads CASSATGGSDTQYF. As DNA, the CDR3 is TGTGCCAGCAGCGCTACAGGGGGCTCAGATACGCAGTATTTT.

This clone was recorded a few times. The chain joins TRBV30 to TRBJ2-3; the D is unclear. This CDR3 has 14 residues. Germline V gives CDR1 GTSNPN, CDR2 SVGIG (reference sequence). Between the trimmed V and J ends, which lost 3 bases and 2 bases, there was a span of 12 bases. The CDR3 sequence: CAWSESTLTDTQYF. The CDR3 DNA reads as TGTGCCTGGAGCGAGAGTACCCTCACAGATACGCAGTATTTT.

In this sample, this clone turned up a few times. The chain links TRBV11-2 to TRBJ2-2; 11 nucleotides match TRBD1. Trimming removed 3 bases from V and 2 bases from J; junction bases left unmatched: 8. This CDR3 is 18 amino acids long. Germline V CDR1 and CDR2: SGHAT, FQNNGV. This CDR3 reads CASSFRGTGGHNTGELFF. CDR3 nucleotides: TGTGCCAGCAGCTTCCGCGGGACAGGGGGTCACAACACCGGGGAGCTGTTTTTT.

This clone has only a few counts. The chain has TRBV30 and TRBJ1-4; unclear D gene. Trimming took off 3 bases at V and 8 bases at J, with 7 bases between the two ends. This CDR3 is built from 11 residues. Germline CDR1 GTSNPN, CDR2 SVGIG (reference sequence). CDR3 bases: TGTGCCTGGAGCCACTCCGAAAAACTGTTTTTT. Its protein product is CAWSHSEKLFF. Full variable domain (rest looked up from reference TRBV30 and TRBJ1-4): SQTIHQWPATLVQPVGSPLSLECTVEGTSNPNLYWYRQAAGRGLQLLFYSVGIGQISSEVPQNLSASRPQDRQFILSSKKLLLSDSGFYLCAWSHSEKLFFGSGTQLSVL.